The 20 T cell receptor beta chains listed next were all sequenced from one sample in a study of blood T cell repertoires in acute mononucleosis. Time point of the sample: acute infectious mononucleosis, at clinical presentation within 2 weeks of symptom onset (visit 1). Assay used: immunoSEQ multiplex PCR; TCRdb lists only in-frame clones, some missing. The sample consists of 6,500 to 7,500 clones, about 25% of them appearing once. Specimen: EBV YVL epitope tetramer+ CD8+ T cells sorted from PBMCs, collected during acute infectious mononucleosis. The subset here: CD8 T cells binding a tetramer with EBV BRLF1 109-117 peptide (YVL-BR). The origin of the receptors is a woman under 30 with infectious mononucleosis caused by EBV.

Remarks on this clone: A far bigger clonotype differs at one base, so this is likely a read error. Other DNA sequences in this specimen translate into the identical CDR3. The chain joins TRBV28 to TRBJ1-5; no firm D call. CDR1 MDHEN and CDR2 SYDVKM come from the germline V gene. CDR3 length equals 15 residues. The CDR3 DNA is TGCGCCAGCAGTCCACTCTTAGGAAGCAATCAGCCCCAGCATTTT. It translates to CASSPLLGSNQPQHF.

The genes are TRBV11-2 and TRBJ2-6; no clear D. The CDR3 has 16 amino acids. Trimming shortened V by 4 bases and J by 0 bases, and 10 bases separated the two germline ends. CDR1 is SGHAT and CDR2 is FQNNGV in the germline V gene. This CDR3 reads CASSSTVLSGANVLTF. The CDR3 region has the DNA TGTGCCAGCAGCTCTACAGTGCTCTCTGGGGCCAACGTCCTGACTTTC. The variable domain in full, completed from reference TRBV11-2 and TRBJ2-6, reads EAGVAQSPRYKIIEKRQSVAFWCNPISGHATLYWYQQILGQGPKLLIQFQNNGVVDDSQLPKDRFSAERLKGVDSTLKIQPAKLEDSAVYLCASSSTVLSGANVLTFGAGSRLTVL.

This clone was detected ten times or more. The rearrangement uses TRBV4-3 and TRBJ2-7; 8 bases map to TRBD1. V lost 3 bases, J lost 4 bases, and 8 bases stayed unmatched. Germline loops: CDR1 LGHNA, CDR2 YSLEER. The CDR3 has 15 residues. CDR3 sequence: CASSHGQGEGYEQYF. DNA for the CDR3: TGCGCCAGCAGCCACGGACAGGGTGAGGGGTACGAGCAGTACTTC.

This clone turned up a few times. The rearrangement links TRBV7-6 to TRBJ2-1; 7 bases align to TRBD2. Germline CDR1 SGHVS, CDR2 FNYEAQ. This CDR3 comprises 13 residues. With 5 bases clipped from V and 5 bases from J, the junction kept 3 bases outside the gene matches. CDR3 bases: TGTGCCAGCAGCGCTGGGAGGGACAATGAGCAGTTCTTC. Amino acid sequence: CASSAGRDNEQFF. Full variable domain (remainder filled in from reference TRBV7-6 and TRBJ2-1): GAGVSQSPRYKVTKRGQDVALRCDPISGHVSLYWYRQALGQGPEFLTYFNYEAQQDKSGLPNDRFSAERPEGSISTLTIQRTEQRDSAMYRCASSAGRDNEQFFGPGTRLTVL.

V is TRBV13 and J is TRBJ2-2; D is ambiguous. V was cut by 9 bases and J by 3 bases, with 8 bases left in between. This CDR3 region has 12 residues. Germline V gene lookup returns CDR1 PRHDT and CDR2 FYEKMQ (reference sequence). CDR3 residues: CARSRDTGELFF. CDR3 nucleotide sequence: TGTGCCAGAAGCAGAGACACCGGGGAGCTGTTTTTT.

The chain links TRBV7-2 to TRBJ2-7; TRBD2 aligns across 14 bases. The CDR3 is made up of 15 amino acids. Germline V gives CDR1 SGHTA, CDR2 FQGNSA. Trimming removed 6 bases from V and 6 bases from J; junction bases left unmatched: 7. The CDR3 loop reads CASSQTSGRASEQYF. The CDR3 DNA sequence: TGTGCCAGCAGTCAGACTAGCGGGAGGGCTTCCGAGCAGTACTTC.

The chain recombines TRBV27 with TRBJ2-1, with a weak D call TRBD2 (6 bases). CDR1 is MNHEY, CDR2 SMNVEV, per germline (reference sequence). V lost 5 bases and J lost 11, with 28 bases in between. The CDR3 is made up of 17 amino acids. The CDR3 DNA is TGTGCCAGCAGTAATTGGGGAACTAGCTTTGAGGCCCATAAGCAGTTCTTC. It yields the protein CASSNWGTSFEAHKQFF.

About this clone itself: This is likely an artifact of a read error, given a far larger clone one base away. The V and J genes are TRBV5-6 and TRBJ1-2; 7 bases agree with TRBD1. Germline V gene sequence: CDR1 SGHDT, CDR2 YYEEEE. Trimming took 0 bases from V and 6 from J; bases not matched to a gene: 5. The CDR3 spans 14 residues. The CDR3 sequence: CASSLAGGGDGYTF. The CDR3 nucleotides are TGTGCCAGCAGCTTGGCTGGAGGGGGCGATGGCTACACCTTC.

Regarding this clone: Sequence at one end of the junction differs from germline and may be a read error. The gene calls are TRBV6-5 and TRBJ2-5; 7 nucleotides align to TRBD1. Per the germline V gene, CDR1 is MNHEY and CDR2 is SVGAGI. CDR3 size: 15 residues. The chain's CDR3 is CACRQLTGSGETLYF. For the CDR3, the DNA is TGTGCCTGCAGGCAGTTGACAGGGAGTGGAGAGACCCTGTACTTC.

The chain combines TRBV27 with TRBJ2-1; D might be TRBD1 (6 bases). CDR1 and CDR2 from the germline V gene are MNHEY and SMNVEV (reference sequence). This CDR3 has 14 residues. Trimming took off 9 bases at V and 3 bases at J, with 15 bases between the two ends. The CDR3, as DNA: TGTGCCAGTTTACTTCGGACAGACTACAATGAGCAGTTCTTC. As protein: CASLLRTDYNEQFF.

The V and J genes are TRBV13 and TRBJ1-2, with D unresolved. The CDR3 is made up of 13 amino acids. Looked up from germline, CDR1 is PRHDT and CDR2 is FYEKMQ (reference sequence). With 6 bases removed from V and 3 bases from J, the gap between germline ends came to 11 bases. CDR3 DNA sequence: TGTGCCAGCAGTTCGCCGGAATACTATGGCTACACCTTC. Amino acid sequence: CASSSPEYYGYTF.

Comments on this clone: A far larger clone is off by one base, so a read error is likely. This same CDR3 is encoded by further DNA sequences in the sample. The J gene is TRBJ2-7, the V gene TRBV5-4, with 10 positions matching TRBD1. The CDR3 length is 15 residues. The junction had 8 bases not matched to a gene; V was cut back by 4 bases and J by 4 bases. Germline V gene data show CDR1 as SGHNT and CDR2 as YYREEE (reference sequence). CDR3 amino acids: CASSPGTGEGYEQYF. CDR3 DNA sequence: TGTGCCAGCAGCCCCGGGACAGGGGAAGGATACGAGCAGTACTTC.

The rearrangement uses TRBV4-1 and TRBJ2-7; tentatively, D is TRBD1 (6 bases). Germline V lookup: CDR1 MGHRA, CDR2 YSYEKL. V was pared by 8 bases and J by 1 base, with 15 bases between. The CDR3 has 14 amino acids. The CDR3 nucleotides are TGCGCCAGCCAAGAAGGACAGCTTTCCTACGAGCAGTACTTC. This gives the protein CASQEGQLSYEQYF.

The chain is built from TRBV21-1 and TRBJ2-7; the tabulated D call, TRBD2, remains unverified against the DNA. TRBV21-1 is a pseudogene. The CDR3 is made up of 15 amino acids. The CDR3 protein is CASSLTGRGDHEQYF. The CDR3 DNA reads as TGTGCCAGCAGCTTAACCGGGAGAGGCGACCACGAGCAGTACTTC.

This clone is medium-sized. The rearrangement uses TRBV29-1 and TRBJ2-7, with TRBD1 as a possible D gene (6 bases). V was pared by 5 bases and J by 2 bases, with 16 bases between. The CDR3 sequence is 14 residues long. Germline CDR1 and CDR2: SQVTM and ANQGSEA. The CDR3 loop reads CSVMDRSVAYEQYF. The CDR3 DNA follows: TGCAGCGTTATGGACAGAAGTGTCGCCTACGAGCAGTACTTC.

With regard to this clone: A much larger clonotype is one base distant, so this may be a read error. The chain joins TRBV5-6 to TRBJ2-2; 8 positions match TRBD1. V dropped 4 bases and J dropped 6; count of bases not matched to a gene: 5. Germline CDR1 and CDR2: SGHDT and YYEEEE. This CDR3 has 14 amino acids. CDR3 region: CASSQLQGAGELFF. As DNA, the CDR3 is TGTGCCAGCAGCCAACTACAGGGGGCCGGGGAGCTGTTTTTT. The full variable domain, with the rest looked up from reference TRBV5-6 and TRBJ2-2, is DAGVTQSPTHLIKTRGQQVTLRCSPKSGHDTVSWYQQALGQGPQFIFQYYEEEERQRGNFPDRFSGHQFPNYSSELNVNALLLGDSALYLCASSQLQGAGELFFGEGSRLTVL.

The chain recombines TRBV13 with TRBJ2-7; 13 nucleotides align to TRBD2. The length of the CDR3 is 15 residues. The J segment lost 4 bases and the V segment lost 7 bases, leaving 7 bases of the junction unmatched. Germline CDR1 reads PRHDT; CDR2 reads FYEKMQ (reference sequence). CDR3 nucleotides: TGTGCCAGCAAGCGGGGACTAGCGGGAAATTACGAGCAGTACTTC. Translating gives CASKRGLAGNYEQYF.

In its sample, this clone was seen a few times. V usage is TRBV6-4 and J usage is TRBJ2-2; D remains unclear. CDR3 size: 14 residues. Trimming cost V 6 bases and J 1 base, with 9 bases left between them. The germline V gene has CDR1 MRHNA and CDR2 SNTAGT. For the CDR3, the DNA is TGTGCCAGCAGCCCGGATGAGAACACCGGGGAGCTGTTTTTT. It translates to CASSPDENTGELFF.

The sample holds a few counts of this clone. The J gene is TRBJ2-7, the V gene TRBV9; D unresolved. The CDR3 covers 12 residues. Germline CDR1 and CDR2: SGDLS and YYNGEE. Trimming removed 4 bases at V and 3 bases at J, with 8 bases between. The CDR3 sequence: CASSPVNYEQYF. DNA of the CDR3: TGTGCCAGCAGCCCGGTCAACTACGAGCAGTACTTC.

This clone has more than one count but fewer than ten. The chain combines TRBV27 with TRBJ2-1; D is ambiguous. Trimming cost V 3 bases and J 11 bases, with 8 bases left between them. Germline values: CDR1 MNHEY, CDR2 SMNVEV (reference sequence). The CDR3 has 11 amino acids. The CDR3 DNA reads TGTGCCAGCAGTTTTAACTACAAGCAGTTCTTC. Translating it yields CASSFNYKQFF.